The present entry profiles one T cell receptor beta chain with its context. Its binding antigen is unknown. Base qualities are not at hand, and no much larger clone is one base apart. The transplants used related donors with nonmyeloablative bone marrow transplantation, and mixed chimerism in the human trials was transient. Unstimulated Tregs (CD4+CD25+CD127-), CD4+ non-Tregs (CD4+CD25-), CD4 and CD8 cells were FACS-sorted from thawed PBMCs. Patients were several combined kidney and bone marrow transplant recipients from the ITN036ST trial, and only these trial subjects had samples available. Healthy control blood was processed to PBMCs with a Ficoll density gradient and then cryopreserved, whereas patient PBMCs were collected both before and after transplant. Based on the germline V gene, the CDR1 and CDR2 sequences are SGHTA and FQGTGA. V loses 2 bases of germline sequence and J loses 1 base, and the interval between the two ends is 6 bases. The CDR3 numbers 14 residues from cysteine through phenylalanine. This entry keeps only the CDR3 DNA: 42 bases, framed from base 1.

These data originate in a study of Tregs in tolerant kidney transplant recipients (dated by TCRdb to about 2019). For the study in its entirety: Before combined kidney and bone marrow transplantation, this study identified donor-specific regulatory T cells using TCRbeta sequencing and then followed those same cells after transplant.

For TCRbeta CDR3 sequencing, genomic DNA was extracted from sorted cells using the QIAGEN DNeasy Blood and Tissue Kit. High-throughput TCRbeta CDR3 sequencing was carried out commercially through immunoSEQ, with PCR amplification with bias correction and internal controls included. Per the source publication's procedure: Unique productive TCRbeta sequences were defined by CDR3 nucleotide sequence when primers matched and otherwise by CDR3 amino acid sequence together with Vbeta and Jbeta genes. To correct for sorting error, sequences found in more than one sorted population at a frequency ratio of 2:1 or less were discarded, and the remaining shared sequences were assigned to the population with the higher frequency. A sequence was defined as donor-reactive if the sequence was expanded at least 5-fold in CFSE-low cells compared with unstimulated cells and had a frequency of at least 0.01% in CFSE-low cells. Repertoire divergence was quantified by Jensen-Shannon divergence calculated from the top 100 TCRbeta sequences ranked by frequency. For any sample with multiple sequencing runs, sorting error was corrected in each run separately before the runs were pooled. TCRdb re-hosts the immuneACCESS table, in-frame sequences only. Its copies lack some clones; in the studies checked, an unresolved V gene accounts for under half of them, and the cause for the rest is not known. V and J calls and clone size are given by that table; D and trimming were obtained from the DNA. Here the sample has 90,000 or so clones; 90% to 95% occur a single time. The biggest ten clones account for 1.5% to 2% of the sample.

Study-level results and caveats: For some patients, the PCR primers changed as time went on, which meant samples from those patients could not be compared with one another at the nucleotide level. In tolerant patients, donor-specific Tregs expanded more than Tregs overall, which suggests antigen-driven rather than nonspecific expansion. Expanding Tregs with activated donor B cells appeared to identify the most biologically relevant and donor-specific TCRbeta repertoire. Biological reproducibility was not directly assessed, although technical replication error appeared to be minimal. Because the study included only a small number of patients, the results must be confirmed in larger populations and under other immunosuppression protocols.

The rearranged segments are TRBV7-3 and TRBJ2-1; the D gene is possibly TRBD2, with 5 bases matching. The clonotype was recovered from a human patient who received a combined kidney and bone marrow transplant. A transplant means some T cells may be of graft donor rather than patient origin. Sample: CD4+ T cells from blood (PBMCs), taken 12 months after the transplant. The CDR3 corresponds to CASSLGGSYNEQFF. The base sequence is TGTGCCAGCAGCTTAGGAGGTTCCTACAATGAGCAGTTCTTC.